These 27 T cell receptor beta chains were all obtained from the same sample, sequenced in a study of T cells in Graves' hyperthyroidism and ophthalmopathy. RNA transcripts provided the source from which TCR beta CDR3 regions were amplified. The primer set for the first-round RT-PCR of the TCR CDR3 was HTBI. TCRdb redid the calling of the multiplex PCR reads with MiXCR, one entry per CDR3 protein. The data contain 550,000 to 600,000 distinct CDR3 sequences, over 15% of them seen just once; the ten biggest clones take up under 20%. Sequenced sample: blood. The receptors originated from a woman aged 18 to 35 with Graves' hyperthyroidism.

The CDR3 loop reads CASSELRGPSNSPLHF. In DNA, the CDR3 is TGCGCCAGCAGTGAATTAAGGGGACCGAGTAATTCACCCCTCCACTTT. This rearrangement joins TRBV10-2 to TRBJ1-6, with D perhaps TRBD1 (5 bases). Trimming cost V 3 bases and J 6 bases, with 15 bases left between them. Germline values: CDR1 WSHSY, CDR2 SAAADI. The CDR3 covers 16 residues.

The V gene is TRBV28, the J gene TRBJ2-5; 10 bases are a match to TRBD2. Germline CDR1 and CDR2: MDHEN and SYDVKM. Losses at the gene ends were 6 bases for V and 4 bases for J; bases not matched to a gene: 8. The CDR3 has 15 residues. CDR3 DNA sequence: TGTGCCAGCAGCCTAGCGGGGGCGCCGGGAGAGACCCAGTACTTC. It specifies CASSLAGAPGETQYF.

This clonotype was counted ten times or more. The rearrangement uses TRBV2 and TRBJ2-1; TRBD2 matches at 10 bases. The CDR3 sequence is 13 residues long. Germline CDR1 is SNHLY and CDR2 is FYNNEI. With V trimmed by 7 bases and J by 6 bases, 3 bases remained unmatched. The CDR3, as DNA: TGTGCCAGCATGGGACTAGCGTTCAATGAGCAGTTCTTC. Protein product: CASMGLAFNEQFF.

Details on this clonotype: One base away lies a much larger clone, so this may be a sequencing read error. The CDR3: CASTYGRSPYNEQFF. The DNA for the CDR3 is TGCGCCAGCACCTATGGCAGGAGCCCCTACAATGAGCAGTTCTTC. V is TRBV5-1 and J is TRBJ2-1; no clear D. The CDR3 sequence is 15 residues long. Germline V gene sequence: CDR1 SGHRS, CDR2 YFSETQ. The germline V and J ends were trimmed by 6 bases and 2 bases, with 15 bases remaining between them.

In its sample, this clonotype was seen a few times. The junction shows a germline mismatch at one end, possibly a read error. V gene TRBV6-1 combines with J gene TRBJ1-2; 10 bases line up with TRBD1. This CDR3 comprises 17 residues. CDR1 is MNHNS and CDR2 is SASEGT in the germline V gene. CDR3: CASSDYPWAGTGDWAHF. CDR3 nucleotides: TGTGCCAGCAGTGATTATCCCTGGGCCGGGACAGGGGACTGGGCACACTTC.

This clonotype was seen at least ten times. The CDR3 sequence is CASSFSGRIYNEQFF. DNA of the CDR3: TGTGCCAGCAGCTTTAGCGGGAGAATCTACAATGAGCAGTTCTTC. The chain joins TRBV5-4 to TRBJ2-1; 9 bases are shared with TRBD2. The CDR3 spans 15 residues. V shed 2 bases and J 3 bases; nucleotides not matched to a gene: 3. Germline assignment: CDR1 SGHNT and CDR2 YYREEE (reference sequence).

This clonotype showed up just a few times. The chain couples TRBV9 to TRBJ2-3; 8 nucleotides match TRBD2. Germline-derived CDR1 and CDR2 are SGDLS and YYNGEE. With 0 bases clipped from V and 5 bases from J, the junction kept 5 bases outside the gene matches. The CDR3 has 15 residues. CDR3 DNA sequence: TGTGCCAGCAGCGTAGGGGGCGGGGGGATAGATACGCAGTATTTT. It codes for CASSVGGGGIDTQYF.

This clonotype has a count of ten or more. The chain combines TRBV7-2 with TRBJ2-4; the D gene is possibly TRBD1 (7 bases). Deletions cut 5 bases from V and 9 bases from J, with 20 bases between. CDR1 is SGHTA and CDR2 is FQGNSA in the germline V gene. The CDR3 consists of 15 residues. This CDR3 is CASSPGGPLMTIQYF. The CDR3 coding sequence is TGTGCCAGCAGCCCAGGGGGGCCTCTCATGACCATTCAGTACTTC.

This clonotype was picked up a small number of times. The CDR3 reads CASSLFPGTGRGEQFF. The CDR3 nucleotides read TGTGCCAGCAGTTTATTTCCCGGGACAGGGAGGGGTGAGCAGTTCTTC. V and J are TRBV12-3 or TRBV12-4 and TRBJ2-1, with 9 bases aligning to TRBD1. V gave up 2 bases and J gave up 9 bases; unmatched junction bases: 11. The CDR3 spans 16 residues.

The gene calls are TRBV4-3 and TRBJ2-3; 8 nucleotides match TRBD2. Germline V gene lookup returns CDR1 LGHNA and CDR2 YSLEER. J was trimmed by 5 bases and V by 1 base; bases with no gene match: 8. The CDR3 runs 16 residues. The CDR3 bases are TGCGCCAGCAGCCAAGGGGCCGGGGGGGCGGTAGATACGCAGTATTTT. It encodes CASSQGAGGAVDTQYF.

This clonotype was counted between two and nine times. This rearrangement joins TRBV5-5 to TRBJ2-3, with 8 bases fitting TRBD2. This CDR3 is 15 amino acids long. After removal of 0 bases from V and 5 bases from J, the junction contained 5 bases not matched to a gene. Germline V gives CDR1 SGHKS, CDR2 YYEKEE (reference sequence). CDR3 in DNA: TGTGCCAGCAGCTTGGCGGGACTAGTGGTAGATACGCAGTATTTT. Its translation is CASSLAGLVVDTQYF.

The chain employs TRBV10-2 and TRBJ2-7, with TRBD1 matching over 7 bases. Germline V gene sequence: CDR1 WSHSY, CDR2 SAAADI. CDR3 length: 12 residues. V was pared by 7 bases and J by 3 bases, with 3 bases of the junction left unmatched. The CDR3: CASTTGLYEQYF. CDR3 DNA sequence: TGCGCCAGCACGACAGGGCTCTACGAGCAGTACTTC.

The chain employs TRBV28 and TRBJ2-7, with D possibly matching TRBD2 (6 bases). The germline V gene has CDR1 MDHEN and CDR2 SYDVKM. V lost 1 base to trimming and J lost 4 bases, with 14 bases between them. This CDR3 has 15 amino acids. The chain's CDR3 is CASSLLWEARYEQYF. The CDR3 nucleotides are TGTGCCAGCAGTTTATTGTGGGAGGCCAGATACGAGCAGTACTTC. The variable domain in full, with the rest retrieved from reference TRBV28 and TRBJ2-7, is DVKVTQSSRYLVKRTGEKVFLECVQDMDHENMFWYRQDPGLGLRLIYFSYDVKMKEKGDIPEGYSVSREKKERFSLILESASTNQTSMYLCASSLLWEARYEQYFGPGTRLTVT.

This clonotype was recorded many times. The V and J genes are TRBV11-2 and TRBJ2-7, with D possibly being TRBD1 (5 bases). The V end lost 1 base, the J end lost 7 bases, and 11 bases lay between the germline ends. The germline V gene has CDR1 SGHAT and CDR2 FQNNGV. CDR3 length equals 13 residues. The CDR3 nucleotides are TGTGCCAGCAGCTTAGGACAGCTCTGGGAGCAGTACTTC. Protein product: CASSLGQLWEQYF.

This clonotype showed up many times. The genes are TRBV28 and TRBJ2-7; the D is unclear. The CDR3 extends over 13 amino acids. Deletions cut 5 bases from V and 4 bases from J, with 12 bases between. Germline assignment: CDR1 MDHEN and CDR2 SYDVKM. The CDR3: CASSPGPLYEQYF. The CDR3 DNA sequence: TGTGCCAGCAGTCCAGGACCGCTTTACGAGCAGTACTTC.

This clonotype was seen many times. The V and J genes are TRBV6-1 and TRBJ2-1; maybe TRBD1 (7 bases). Germline assignment: CDR1 MNHNS and CDR2 SASEGT. V lost 5 bases, J lost 0 bases, and 14 bases lay in between. The CDR3 is 16 amino acids. The CDR3, as DNA: TGTGCCAGCAGTCCAGGTCAGGGGGGCTCCTACAATGAGCAGTTCTTC. Protein: CASSPGQGGSYNEQFF.

This clonotype was counted at least ten times. The rearrangement uses TRBV12-3 or TRBV12-4 and TRBJ1-5, with 11 nucleotides matching TRBD1. The trim removed 5 bases at V and 7 bases at J, leaving 16 bases unmatched. This CDR3 has 18 residues. CDR3 sequence reads: CASSLELSDRGPGQPQHF. CDR3 bases: TGTGCCAGCAGTCTAGAACTTTCGGACAGGGGGCCTGGACAGCCCCAGCATTTT.

This clonotype was recorded at least ten times. Written as DNA, the CDR3 is TGTGCCAGCAGTTTAACCCGTAGGGTCGTCAACACTGAAGCTTTCTTT. Translating gives CASSLTRRVVNTEAFF. The V gene is TRBV27, the J gene TRBJ1-1; no reliable D call. V gave up 2 bases and J gave up 2 bases, with 15 bases separating them. Germline-derived CDR1 and CDR2 are MNHEY and SMNVEV (reference sequence). The CDR3 extends over 16 amino acids.

The table lists this clonotype with many counts. This rearrangement joins TRBV7-2 to TRBJ2-1; D is uncertain. Trimming removed 5 bases from V and 5 bases from J, with 16 bases in between. This CDR3 spans 15 amino acids. The germline V gene has CDR1 SGHTA and CDR2 FQGNSA. CDR3 loop: CASSHGLVGDNEQFF. The CDR3 coding sequence is TGTGCCAGCAGCCACGGTTTAGTCGGCGACAATGAGCAGTTCTTC.

The chain uses TRBV24-1 and TRBJ1-2; 7 bases are a match to TRBD1. J was trimmed by 2 bases and V by 2 bases; bases with no gene match: 7. This CDR3 spans 16 amino acids. Germline CDR1 reads KGHDR; CDR2 reads SFDVKD. The CDR3 here is CATSDSTGKRNYGYTF. The CDR3, as DNA: TGTGCCACCAGTGATTCGACAGGGAAGAGGAACTATGGCTACACCTTC.

This clonotype was found a few times. This sequence joins TRBV10-3 and TRBJ2-2; D unclear. Germline V lookup: CDR1 ENHRY, CDR2 SYGVKD. The V gene lost 10 bases and the J gene lost 4 bases, with 7 bases spanning the gap. The CDR3 totals 11 residues. The CDR3 nucleotides read TGTGCCACTAGAGTCACCGGGGAGCTGTTTTTT. Its protein product is CATRVTGELFF.

In its sample, this clonotype was seen many times. The chain combines TRBV24-1 with TRBJ1-2; the match to TRBD1 covers 7 bases. CDR1 is KGHDR and CDR2 is SFDVKD in the germline V gene. The V segment lost 2 bases and the J segment 7 bases; nucleotides outside the gene matches: 12. The CDR3 spans 16 residues. This CDR3 reads CATSDSGQADIGGYTF. CDR3 DNA sequence: TGTGCCACCAGTGATTCCGGACAGGCCGATATTGGTGGCTACACCTTC.

The V gene is TRBV20-1, the J gene TRBJ2-5; TRBD2 aligns across 10 bases. The junction had 8 bases not matched to a gene; V was cut back by 5 bases and J by 5 bases. CDR1 DFQATT and CDR2 SNEGSKA come from the germline V gene (reference sequence). This CDR3 has 14 residues. For the CDR3, the DNA is TGCAGTGCTGAAGTAGCGGGGGGTTGGGAGACCCAGTACTTC. It translates to CSAEVAGGWETQYF.

The chain joins TRBV7-9 to TRBJ1-1, with D possibly TRBD1 on 5 matching bases. V shed 1 base and J shed 2 bases, with 11 bases lying between them. Germline CDR1 is SEHNR and CDR2 is FQNEAQ (reference sequence). The length of the CDR3 is 15 residues. This chain's CDR3 is CASSLGGAGNTEAFF. DNA of the CDR3: TGTGCCAGCAGCTTAGGAGGGGCAGGAAACACTGAAGCTTTCTTT.

This clonotype showed up just a few times. This chain uses TRBV24-1 with TRBJ1-1; no firm D call. There are 13 residues in the CDR3. Trimming removed 4 bases from V and 8 bases from J, with 13 bases in between. Germline V gene sequence: CDR1 KGHDR, CDR2 SFDVKD. The CDR3 here is CATSDRRTWEAFF. The CDR3 DNA reads as TGTGCCACCAGTGACCGACGGACCTGGGAAGCTTTCTTT.

This rearrangement joins TRBV2 to TRBJ2-5; 12 bases align to TRBD2. V gave up 7 bases and J gave up 2 bases; unmatched junction bases: 2. Germline V CDR1 and CDR2: SNHLY, FYNNEI. The CDR3 consists of 14 residues. CDR3 DNA: TGTGCCAGCATTGGACTAGCGGGGCAAGAGACCCAGTACTTC. Residues: CASIGLAGQETQYF.

The sample holds a few counts of this clonotype. J is TRBJ1-5 and V is TRBV4-2, with 8 positions matching TRBD1. With 1 base clipped from V and 0 bases from J, the junction kept 11 bases outside the gene matches. The germline gives CDR1 LGHNA, CDR2 YNFKEQ. The CDR3 totals 19 residues. The CDR3 reads CASSQGTGGPENSNQPQHF. The CDR3 bases are TGTGCCAGCAGCCAAGGAACAGGGGGGCCCGAAAATAGCAATCAGCCCCAGCATTTT.